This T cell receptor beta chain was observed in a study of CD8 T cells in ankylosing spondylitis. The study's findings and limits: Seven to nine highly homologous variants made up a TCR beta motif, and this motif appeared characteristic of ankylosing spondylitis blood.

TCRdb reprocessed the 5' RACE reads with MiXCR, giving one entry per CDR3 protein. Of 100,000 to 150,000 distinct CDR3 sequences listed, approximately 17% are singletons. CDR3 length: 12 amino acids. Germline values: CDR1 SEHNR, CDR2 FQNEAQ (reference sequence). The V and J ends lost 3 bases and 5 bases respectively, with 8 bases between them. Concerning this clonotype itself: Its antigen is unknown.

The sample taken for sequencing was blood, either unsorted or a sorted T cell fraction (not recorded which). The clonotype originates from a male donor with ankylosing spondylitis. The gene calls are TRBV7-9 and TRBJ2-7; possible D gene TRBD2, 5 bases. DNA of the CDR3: TGTGCCAGCAGCTTTTCGGGGAACGAGCAGTACTTC. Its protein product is CASSFSGNEQYF.